The 10 T cell receptor beta chains below come from one sample, sequenced in a study of cytomegalovirus exposure and HLA in healthy donors. The assay was immunoSEQ multiplex PCR, and TCRdb's table has in-frame clones only and misses some. The sample consists of 95,000 to 150,000 clones, around 90% of them appearing once. Source material: PBMCs. Receptors originate from a woman between 18 and 29 years old in good health and CMV-seronegative.

This sequence joins TRBV7-3 and TRBJ2-1; 7 nucleotides align to TRBD2. The CDR3 is 19 residues long. Per the germline V gene, CDR1 is SGHTA and CDR2 is FQGTGA. V lost 6 bases, J lost 0 bases, and 17 bases stayed unmatched. The chain's CDR3 is CASSLTGISGRASYNEQFF. The DNA of the CDR3 is TGTGCCAGCAGTCTAACCGGAATATCGGGGAGGGCCTCCTACAATGAGCAGTTCTTC. Full variable domain (remainder filled in from reference TRBV7-3 and TRBJ2-1): GAGVSQTPSNKVTEKGKYVELRCDPISGHTALYWYRQSLGQGPEFLIYFQGTGAADDSGLPNDRFFAVRPEGSVSTLKIQRTERGDSAVYLCASSLTGISGRASYNEQFFGPGTRLTVL.

V gene TRBV6-1 combines with J gene TRBJ1-2; no clear D gene. This CDR3 has 11 residues. Trimming cost V 10 bases and J 0 bases, with 6 bases left between them. Germline-derived CDR1 and CDR2 are MNHNS and SASEGT. The CDR3 region is CATAANYGYTF. CDR3 bases: TGTGCCACAGCGGCTAACTATGGCTACACCTTC.

The J gene is TRBJ1-2, the V gene TRBV14; D gene unclear. This CDR3 is 13 amino acids long. CDR1 and CDR2 from the germline V gene are SGHDN and FVKESK. Trimming took 0 bases from V and 7 from J, leaving 9 bases between them. CDR3 sequence: CASSQDPFFGYTF. CDR3 DNA: TGTGCCAGCAGCCAAGATCCGTTTTTTGGCTACACCTTC. Using reference TRBV14 and TRBJ1-2 for the parts outside the CDR3, the full variable domain is EAGVTQFPSHSVIEKGQTVTLRCDPISGHDNLYWYRRVMGKEIKFLLHFVKESKQDESGMPNNRFLAERTGGTYSTLKVQPAELEDSGVYFCASSQDPFFGYTFGSGTRLTVV.

This clone was observed a single time. V usage is TRBV2 and J usage is TRBJ2-3; 9 bases map to TRBD2. Per the germline V gene, CDR1 is SNHLY and CDR2 is FYNNEI. Germline trimming cut 9 bases from V and 1 base from J; bases unmatched to any gene: 8. CDR3 length equals 15 residues. The DNA for the CDR3 is TGTGCCAGTGAGAATGGCGGGGGGGGCACAGATACGCAGTATTTT. This sequence encodes CASENGGGGTDTQYF.

The CDR3 region is CASSYTGDGYTF. In DNA form, the CDR3 reads TGTGCCAGCAGTTATACAGGGGATGGCTACACCTTC. This rearrangement joins TRBV6-6 to TRBJ1-2; the match to TRBD1 covers 7 bases. This CDR3 spans 12 amino acids. V lost 3 bases and J lost 6; bases outside the gene matches: 1. Germline lookup yields CDR1 MNHNY and CDR2 SVGAGI (reference sequence).

V and J are TRBV5-5 and TRBJ1-2; 7 bases fit TRBD1. Germline V gene lookup returns CDR1 SGHKS and CDR2 YYEKEE (reference sequence). Trimming cost V 4 bases and J 2 bases; bases outside gene matches: 5. CDR3 size: 14 residues. CDR3 nucleotides: TGTGCCAGCAGCGTGACAGGGAGAAACTATGGCTACACCTTC. Translated, it gives CASSVTGRNYGYTF.

In its sample, this clone was seen once. The V and J genes are TRBV15 and TRBJ2-1; TRBD1 matches 8 bases. The CDR3 is made up of 16 amino acids. Trimming took 2 bases from V and 9 from J; bases not matched to a gene: 12. Germline values: CDR1 LNHNV, CDR2 YYDKDF (reference sequence). The CDR3 DNA is TGTGCCACCAGCAGATCGAGGACAGGGAACTTTGCTGAGCAGTTCTTC. This translates into CATSRSRTGNFAEQFF.

The chain combines TRBV14 with TRBJ2-1, with TRBD2 as a possible D gene (7 bases). V lost 3 bases and J 5 bases, leaving 14 bases between the germline ends. The CDR3 length is 15 residues. Germline values: CDR1 SGHDN, CDR2 FVKESK. Written as DNA, the CDR3 is TGTGCCAGCAGCCAGAGGGGGGGCAGAAACAATGAGCAGTTCTTC. It codes for CASSQRGGRNNEQFF.

This clone was observed a few times. This chain joins TRBV6-5 and TRBJ2-7, with D tentatively TRBD2 (5 bases). There are 13 residues in the CDR3. The germline V gene has CDR1 MNHEY and CDR2 SVGAGI. Deletions cut 0 bases from V and 9 bases from J, with 12 bases between. The CDR3 is CASSYSMARGQYF. Here the CDR3 DNA reads TGTGCCAGCAGTTACTCGATGGCCCGGGGGCAGTACTTC.

The V and J genes are TRBV19 and TRBJ1-2, with D tentatively TRBD1 (6 bases). CDR3 length equals 14 residues. Per the germline V gene, CDR1 is LNHDA and CDR2 is SQIVND (reference sequence). The V gene lost 6 bases and the J gene lost 6 bases, with 17 bases spanning the gap. The CDR3 sequence: CASRRNRESNGYTF. In DNA form, the CDR3 reads TGTGCCAGTAGGAGGAACAGGGAGTCGAATGGCTACACCTTC. Complete variable domain (other parts from reference TRBV19 and TRBJ1-2): DGGITQSPKYLFRKEGQNVTLSCEQNLNHDAMYWYRQDPGQGLRLIYYSQIVNDFQKGDIAEGYSVSREKKESFPLTVTSAQKNPTAFYLCASRRNRESNGYTFGSGTRLTVV.